This TCR beta chain was identified in a study of OX40 agonist ivuxolimab in advanced cancers. The table came from immunoSEQ multiplex PCR; TCRdb's copy has only in-frame clones and leaves some out. The sample contains tens of thousands of clones, 84% of which appear only once. This CDR3 region has 17 residues. Germline CDR1 reads SGHRS; CDR2 reads YFSETQ. Trimming shortened V by 1 base and J by 0 bases, and 13 bases separated the two germline ends. V and J are TRBV5-1 and TRBJ2-2, with D perhaps matching TRBD1 (5 bases). Material: CD4+ or CD8+ T cells sorted from blood, obtained in a trial of the OX40 agonist ivuxolimab. The receptor's source is an adult with an advanced solid tumor such as melanoma, head and neck, liver or kidney cancer. The CDR3 DNA follows: TGCGCCAGCAGCTTGCTTAGGACAAGCTCGAACACCGGGGAGCTGTTTTTT. This codes for CASSLLRTSSNTGELFF.